The entry below describes one T cell receptor beta chain. As originally analysed: Estimation of nucleated cell counts was performed using reference gene primer amplification. Measured with immunoSEQ multiplex PCR; TCRdb has only the in-frame clones, and not every one. The DNA was the basis for D and trimming; V, J and clone size are from that table. The profile covers approximately 410,000 clones, with about nine tenths appearing a single time and 1.4% taken by the ten largest. The sample belongs to a study of blood T cell repertoires in COVID-19. Study-wide background: Samples representing acute and convalescent COVID-19 were sourced from the United States, Italy and Spain. From T cells, B-cell-depleted T cells, or PBMCs came the material, which was cDNA or gDNA.

This sequence originates from a woman in her 30s with active or convalescent COVID-19. The sample comprised peripheral blood.

CDR3 nucleotides: TGTGCCAGCAGCTTCTACAGGGCCACTGAAGCTTTCTTT. Amino acids: CASSFYRATEAFF. This chain links TRBV5-6 with TRBJ1-1; D might be TRBD1 (6 bases). V was shortened by 2 bases and J by 4 bases, with 9 bases between the two germline ends. Germline CDR1 reads SGHDT; CDR2 reads YYEEEE. The CDR3 consists of 13 residues.